This T cell receptor (beta chain) is drawn from a study of T cells in Graves' hyperthyroidism and ophthalmopathy. Amplified TCR beta CDR3 regions derived from RNA transcripts. Using the HTBI primer set, a first-round RT-PCR was run on the TCR CDR3. MiXCR was run by TCRdb on the multiplex PCR reads, yielding one entry per CDR3 protein. The profile covers nearly 600,000 distinct CDR3 sequences, with 14% appearing a single time and less than 9% taken by the ten largest. In making diagnoses, clinical symptoms, serum thyroxine and TRAb, thyroid ultrasound and orbital computed tomography were all used. The receptor's source is a young woman with Graves' ophthalmopathy. Source material: blood.

This chain's CDR3 is CASMRSGGAYTEAFF. The CDR3 DNA is TGTGCCAGTATGAGGTCAGGGGGCGCGTACACTGAAGCTTTCTTT. The chain is built from TRBV19 and TRBJ1-1; 8 bases align to TRBD1. The CDR3 contains 15 residues. Germline CDR1 reads LNHDA; CDR2 reads SQIVND (reference sequence). V shed 7 bases, J shed 3 bases, and the junction held 10 bases outside the gene matches.